These 23 T cell receptor beta chains came from one sample sequenced in a study of lymphopenia after photon versus proton radiotherapy. TCRdb's copy holds only in-frame clones and misses some; the assay was immunoSEQ multiplex PCR. Among about 33,000 clones, around 90% were seen once, and the ten largest hold approximately 6.5%. The sample was peripheral blood, taken from a patient treated with photon-based radiotherapy. The receptors derive from a woman aged 45 to 65 with pancreatic cancer.

This chain uses TRBV30 with TRBJ2-3; D uncertain. The V end was cut by 0 bases, the J end by 4 bases, with 5 bases between. This CDR3 has 12 residues. Germline V gene data show CDR1 as GTSNPN and CDR2 as SVGIG (reference sequence). CDR3 bases: TGTGCCTGGAGTGTACAGTCAGATACGCAGTATTTT. Its translation: CAWSVQSDTQYF.

The J gene is TRBJ2-7, the V gene TRBV27, with D hard to call. The V end was cut by 2 bases, the J end by 0 bases, with 8 bases between. This CDR3 contains 14 residues. Germline CDR1 is MNHEY and CDR2 is SMNVEV (reference sequence). DNA for the CDR3: TGTGCCAGCAGTTTAAAGCGTTACTCCTACGAGCAGTACTTC. Protein: CASSLKRYSYEQYF.

The V call is TRBV19, the J call TRBJ2-7; the D gene is possibly TRBD1 (5 bases). V dropped 4 bases and J dropped 5 bases, with 12 bases sitting between them. Looked up from germline, CDR1 is LNHDA and CDR2 is SQIVND (reference sequence). The CDR3 runs 13 residues. CDR3 residues: CASSKAREHEQYF. The CDR3 DNA reads TGTGCCAGTAGTAAAGCCAGGGAACACGAGCAGTACTTC. Full variable domain (missing parts from reference TRBV19 and TRBJ2-7): DGGITQSPKYLFRKEGQNVTLSCEQNLNHDAMYWYRQDPGQGLRLIYYSQIVNDFQKGDIAEGYSVSREKKESFPLTVTSAQKNPTAFYLCASSKAREHEQYFGPGTRLTVT.

The rearrangement links TRBV19 to TRBJ2-1; D is undetermined. The CDR3 totals 12 residues. Trimming cost V 1 base and J 7 bases, with 5 bases left between them. CDR1 and CDR2 from the germline V gene are LNHDA and SQIVND (reference sequence). CDR3 coding DNA: TGTGCCAGTAGTATAGCCCTAAATGAGCAGTTCTTC. Encoded protein: CASSIALNEQFF. Together with reference TRBV19 and TRBJ2-1, the CDR3 gives the full variable domain: DGGITQSPKYLFRKEGQNVTLSCEQNLNHDAMYWYRQDPGQGLRLIYYSQIVNDFQKGDIAEGYSVSREKKESFPLTVTSAQKNPTAFYLCASSIALNEQFFGPGTRLTVL.

The chain recombines TRBV19 with TRBJ2-7, with 9 nucleotides matching TRBD2. Germline loops: CDR1 LNHDA, CDR2 SQIVND (reference sequence). This CDR3 is built from 17 residues. After removal of 6 bases from V and 0 bases from J, the junction contained 12 bases not matched to a gene. The CDR3 protein is CASSDPSLAGHSYEQYF. As DNA, the CDR3 is TGTGCCAGTAGCGATCCGAGCCTAGCGGGGCACTCCTACGAGCAGTACTTC.

The chain joins TRBV13 to TRBJ1-4; 8 nucleotides agree with TRBD1. The ends lost 10 bases at V and 8 bases at J; junction bases unmatched: 6. Germline V CDR1 and CDR2: PRHDT, FYEKMQ (reference sequence). The CDR3 totals 12 residues. CDR3 in amino acids: CANQGAGEKLFF. The CDR3 nucleotides read TGTGCCAACCAGGGGGCTGGGGAAAAACTGTTTTTT. Looking up the rest from reference TRBV13 and TRBJ1-4 gives the full variable domain: AAGVIQSPRHLIKEKRETATLKCYPIPRHDTVYWYQQGPGQDPQFLISFYEKMQSDKGSIPDRFSAQQFSDYHSELNMSSLELGDSALYFCANQGAGEKLFFGSGTQLSVL.

The V call is TRBV27, the J call TRBJ2-1, with 8 bases aligning to TRBD1. V shed 2 bases and J 1 base; nucleotides not matched to a gene: 1. Germline V CDR1 and CDR2: MNHEY, SMNVEV (reference sequence). The CDR3 runs to 15 residues. The CDR3 spells CASSLQGASYNEQFF. The CDR3 nucleotides read TGTGCCAGCAGTTTACAGGGGGCTTCCTACAATGAGCAGTTCTTC.

The J gene is TRBJ2-1, the V gene TRBV13; 8 nucleotides match TRBD2. Trimming took 5 bases from V and 5 from J; bases not matched to a gene: 8. The CDR3 consists of 15 residues. Germline CDR1 reads PRHDT; CDR2 reads FYEKMQ (reference sequence). CDR3 sequence: CASSPWVAGNNEQFF. CDR3 nucleotide sequence: TGTGCCAGCAGCCCATGGGTAGCGGGGAACAATGAGCAGTTCTTC.

The rearrangement joins TRBV6-6 to TRBJ2-2, with D unresolved. The V and J ends lost 5 bases and 0 bases respectively, with 10 bases between them. CDR3 length: 15 amino acids. In germline, CDR1 is MNHNY, CDR2 SVGAGI (reference sequence). This chain's CDR3 is CASSPRVANTGELFF. As DNA, the CDR3 is TGTGCCAGCAGTCCCCGGGTAGCGAACACCGGGGAGCTGTTTTTT.

The rearrangement joins TRBV30 to TRBJ2-7; no clear D gene. Per germline, CDR1 GTSNPN and CDR2 SVGIG (reference sequence). The CDR3 is made up of 11 amino acids. Trimming stripped 3 bases from V and 0 bases from J, with 3 bases between. The CDR3 is CAWRDSYEQYF. The CDR3 bases are TGTGCCTGGAGAGACTCCTACGAGCAGTACTTC. Full variable domain (outside the CDR3, taken from reference TRBV30 and TRBJ2-7): SQTIHQWPATLVQPVGSPLSLECTVEGTSNPNLYWYRQAAGRGLQLLFYSVGIGQISSEVPQNLSASRPQDRQFILSSKKLLLSDSGFYLCAWRDSYEQYFGPGTRLTVT.

V gene TRBV6-1 combines with J gene TRBJ2-5; the match to TRBD2 covers 7 bases. J lost 11 bases, V lost 8 bases, and 14 bases had no gene match. Germline CDR1 is MNHNS and CDR2 is SASEGT. The CDR3 is 13 amino acids. The CDR3 reads CASERAGEGEQYF. In DNA form, the CDR3 reads TGTGCCAGCGAGAGGGCGGGAGAAGGGGAGCAGTACTTC.

This clone was recorded only once. This chain connects TRBV5-4 to TRBJ2-2; no reliable D call. This CDR3 has 13 residues. Trimming took off 4 bases at V and 7 bases at J, with 11 bases between the two ends. Germline lookup yields CDR1 SGHNT and CDR2 YYREEE (reference sequence). The CDR3 region is CASSPLNGGELFF. Written as DNA, the CDR3 is TGTGCCAGCAGCCCTCTGAACGGCGGGGAGCTGTTTTTT.

The rearrangement uses TRBV15 and TRBJ1-4; no definite D call. The V and J ends lost 1 base and 8 bases respectively, with 5 bases between them. This CDR3 spans 12 amino acids. The germline V gene encodes CDR1 LNHNV and CDR2 YYDKDF (reference sequence). The CDR3 sequence is CATSRVGEKLFF. Written as DNA, the CDR3 is TGTGCCACCAGCAGAGTAGGGGAAAAACTGTTTTTT.

The chain combines TRBV2 with TRBJ1-2; 7 positions match TRBD1. The CDR3 sequence is 15 residues long. CDR1 SNHLY and CDR2 FYNNEI come from the germline V gene. Germline trimming cut 4 bases from V and 0 bases from J; bases unmatched to any gene: 5. DNA of the CDR3: TGTGCCAGCAGTGGACAGGGTCGAGCTAACTATGGCTACACCTTC. Protein: CASSGQGRANYGYTF.

This sequence joins TRBV28 and TRBJ2-1; D perhaps matches TRBD1 (6 bases). This CDR3 region has 14 residues. Trimming pared 5 bases from V and 3 bases from J, leaving 11 bases between. Germline values: CDR1 MDHEN, CDR2 SYDVKM. The CDR3, as DNA: TGTGCCAGCAGTATACTGGACAGCTACAATGAGCAGTTCTTC. Its protein is CASSILDSYNEQFF.

This clone was detected only once. J is TRBJ2-5 and V is TRBV27, with TRBD1 as a possible D gene (5 bases). CDR1 is MNHEY, CDR2 SMNVEV, per germline (reference sequence). The CDR3 has 14 residues. The V end lost 4 bases, the J end lost 0 bases, and 9 bases lay between the germline ends. The DNA for the CDR3 is TGTGCCAGCAGTTCCAGACAGTACCAAGAGACCCAGTACTTC. Protein: CASSSRQYQETQYF.

The chain employs TRBV27 and TRBJ1-6; 10 nucleotides line up with TRBD1. Germline lookup yields CDR1 MNHEY and CDR2 SMNVEV (reference sequence). The V and J ends lost 4 bases and 7 bases, in that order; junction bases with no gene match: 10. The CDR3 extends over 17 amino acids. DNA for the CDR3: TGTGCCAGCAGTTCTCCCCCGGGACAGGGGAGAAATTCACCCCTCCACTTT. As protein: CASSSPPGQGRNSPLHF.

This clone has only a few counts. The chain is built from TRBV5-1 and TRBJ2-7; TRBD2 aligns across 7 bases. The CDR3 loop spans 14 amino acids. The trim removed 0 bases at V and 6 bases at J, leaving 6 bases unmatched. CDR1 and CDR2 from the germline V gene are SGHRS and YFSETQ. CDR3 sequence reads: CASSLGSGMGEQYF. The CDR3, as DNA: TGCGCCAGCAGCTTGGGGAGCGGGATGGGCGAGCAGTACTTC.

V and J are TRBV6-5 and TRBJ2-1, with TRBD1 matching over 7 bases. CDR1 and CDR2 from the germline V gene are MNHEY and SVGAGI. The CDR3 is made up of 14 amino acids. The trim removed 0 bases at V and 5 bases at J, leaving 1 base unmatched. The CDR3: CASSYSTGDNEQFF. The CDR3 DNA is TGTGCCAGCAGTTACTCTACAGGGGACAATGAGCAGTTCTTC.

Here the CDR3 reads CASSQVTQASGRNEQFF. CDR3 in DNA: TGTGCCAGCAGCCAAGTTACCCAGGCTAGCGGCCGGAATGAGCAGTTCTTC. This sequence joins TRBV4-2 and TRBJ2-1; 7 bases line up with TRBD2. Trimming at V came to 1 base and at J to 7 bases, leaving 13 bases not matched to a gene. The germline V gene has CDR1 LGHNA and CDR2 YNFKEQ. This CDR3 has 17 residues.

V gene TRBV6-5 combines with J gene TRBJ2-3; 8 bases are shared with TRBD2. V gave up 2 bases and J gave up 7 bases; unmatched junction bases: 5. Germline-derived CDR1 and CDR2 are MNHEY and SVGAGI. The CDR3 is made up of 14 amino acids. The CDR3 region is CASSYAGGPNTQYF. In nucleotides, the CDR3 is TGTGCCAGCAGTTACGCGGGAGGCCCCAATACGCAGTATTTT.

V gene TRBV29-1 combines with J gene TRBJ1-1; D not resolved. V dropped 0 bases and J dropped 0 bases, with 11 bases sitting between them. The CDR3 is made up of 15 amino acids. The germline V gene has CDR1 SQVTM and CDR2 ANQGSEA. The CDR3 DNA is TGCAGCGTTGAAGATCGCGGGCTACTGAACACTGAAGCTTTCTTT. This sequence encodes CSVEDRGLLNTEAFF.

CDR3 region: CASSDGSNQPQHF. Written as DNA, the CDR3 is TGCGCCAGCAGTGATGGGAGCAATCAGCCCCAGCATTTT. V usage is TRBV10-2 and J usage is TRBJ1-5; D gene uncertain. Trimming pared 3 bases from V and 1 base from J, leaving 4 bases between. In germline, CDR1 is WSHSY, CDR2 SAAADI. The CDR3 consists of 13 residues.